This TCR beta chain was recorded in a study of early T cells in non-severe SARS-CoV-2 infection. The table lists this clonotype with a few counts. V was clipped by 5 bases and J by 0 bases, with 8 bases between them. The germline CDR1 and CDR2 sequences are MNHEY and SVGAGI. This CDR3 comprises 15 residues. As part of library construction, unique molecular identifiers were attached to individual cDNA molecules. In TCRdb, the 5' RACE reads were re-called with MiXCR into one record per CDR3 protein. This repertoire shows tens of thousands of distinct CDR3 sequences, 5.5% to 8.5% found once; its top ten account for 5.8%.

Sample: whole blood, taken at baseline. This receptor was identified in an adult who was a healthcare worker with PCR-confirmed SARS-CoV-2 infection or an uninfected control (not recorded which). The rearrangement joins TRBV6-5 to TRBJ1-6, with unresolved D. CDR3 sequence: CASSTVSSYNSPLHF. Here the CDR3 DNA reads TGTGCCAGCAGTACAGTGAGCTCCTATAATTCACCCCTCCACTTT.